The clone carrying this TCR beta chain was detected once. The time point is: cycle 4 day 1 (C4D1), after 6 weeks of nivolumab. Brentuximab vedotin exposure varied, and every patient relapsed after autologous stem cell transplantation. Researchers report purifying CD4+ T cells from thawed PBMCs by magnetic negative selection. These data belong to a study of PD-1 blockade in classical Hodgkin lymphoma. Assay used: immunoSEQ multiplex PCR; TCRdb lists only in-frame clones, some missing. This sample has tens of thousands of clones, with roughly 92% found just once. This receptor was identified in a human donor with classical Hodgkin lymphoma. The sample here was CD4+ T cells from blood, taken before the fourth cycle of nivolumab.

The CDR3 DNA sequence: TGCGCCAGCAGTGAGCTCTCAAGAAGGGTAATAGAGAACACTGAAGCTTTCTTT. Amino acids: CASSELSRRVIENTEAFF. The rearrangement links TRBV10-2 to TRBJ1-1; D unclear. V was pared by 2 bases and J by 1 base, with 20 bases between. CDR1 WSHSY and CDR2 SAAADI come from the germline V gene. This CDR3 spans 18 amino acids.